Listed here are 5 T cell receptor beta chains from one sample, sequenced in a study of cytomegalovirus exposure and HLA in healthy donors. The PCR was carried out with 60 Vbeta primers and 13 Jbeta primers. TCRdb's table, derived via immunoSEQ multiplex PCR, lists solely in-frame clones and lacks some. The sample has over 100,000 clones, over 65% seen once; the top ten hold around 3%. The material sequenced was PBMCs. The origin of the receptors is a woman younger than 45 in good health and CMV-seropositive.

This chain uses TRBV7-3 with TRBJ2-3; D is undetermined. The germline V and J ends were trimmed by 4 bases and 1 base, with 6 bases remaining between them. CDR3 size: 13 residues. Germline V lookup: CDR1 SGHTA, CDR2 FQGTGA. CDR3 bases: TGTGCCAGCAGCTCTAGTGGCACAGATACGCAGTATTTT. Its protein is CASSSSGTDTQYF.

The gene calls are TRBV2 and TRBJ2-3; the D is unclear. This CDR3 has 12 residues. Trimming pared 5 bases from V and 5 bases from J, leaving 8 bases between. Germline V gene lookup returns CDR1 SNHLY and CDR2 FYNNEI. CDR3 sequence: CASSPLEDTQYF. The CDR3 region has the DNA TGTGCCAGCAGTCCCCTAGAAGATACGCAGTATTTT. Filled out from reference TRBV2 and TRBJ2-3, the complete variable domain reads EPEVTQTPSHQVTQMGQEVILRCVPISNHLYFYWYRQILGQKVEFLVSFYNNEISEKSEIFDDQFSVERPDGSNFTLKIRSTKLEDSAMYFCASSPLEDTQYFGPGTRLTVL.

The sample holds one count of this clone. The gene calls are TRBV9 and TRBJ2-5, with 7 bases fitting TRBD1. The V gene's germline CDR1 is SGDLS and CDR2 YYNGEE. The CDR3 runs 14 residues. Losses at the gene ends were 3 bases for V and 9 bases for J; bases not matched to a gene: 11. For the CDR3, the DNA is TGTGCCAGCAGCGGAGGGGACAGTACAGGGGCCCAGTACTTC. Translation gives CASSGGDSTGAQYF.

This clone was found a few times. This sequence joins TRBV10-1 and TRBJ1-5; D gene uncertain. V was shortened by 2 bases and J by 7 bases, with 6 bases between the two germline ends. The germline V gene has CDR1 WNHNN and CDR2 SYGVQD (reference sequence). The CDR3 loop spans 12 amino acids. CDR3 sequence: CASSEASQPQHF. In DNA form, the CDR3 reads TGCGCCAGCAGTGAGGCGAGCCAGCCCCAGCATTTT.

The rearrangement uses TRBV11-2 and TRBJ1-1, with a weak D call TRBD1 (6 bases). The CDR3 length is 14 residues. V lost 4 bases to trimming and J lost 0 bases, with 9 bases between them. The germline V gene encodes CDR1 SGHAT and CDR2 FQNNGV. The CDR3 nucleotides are TGTGCCAGCAGCTCAGGGGAACTGAACACTGAAGCTTTCTTT. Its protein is CASSSGELNTEAFF.